Below, one T cell receptor beta chain is given with its context. The entry originates in a study of response to subunit inactivated influenza vaccine. In TCRdb, the RT-PCR reads were re-called with MiXCR into one record per CDR3 protein. The sample contains around 300,000 distinct CDR3 sequences, roughly 20% of which appear only once. V lost 0 bases, J lost 0 bases, and 9 bases lay in between. Germline V gene data show CDR1 as DFQATT and CDR2 as SNEGSKA (reference sequence). The CDR3 is 15 amino acids. This material consisted of PBMCs from blood, taken around 22 months after vaccination. This sequence originates from a man between 50 and 75 years old who received an inactivated influenza vaccine. The chain carries TRBV20-1 and TRBJ1-5, with D unresolved. Written as DNA, the CDR3 is TGCAGTGCTAGAGAGGCAGGCTATAGCAATCAGCCCCAGCATTTT. This sequence encodes CSAREAGYSNQPQHF.